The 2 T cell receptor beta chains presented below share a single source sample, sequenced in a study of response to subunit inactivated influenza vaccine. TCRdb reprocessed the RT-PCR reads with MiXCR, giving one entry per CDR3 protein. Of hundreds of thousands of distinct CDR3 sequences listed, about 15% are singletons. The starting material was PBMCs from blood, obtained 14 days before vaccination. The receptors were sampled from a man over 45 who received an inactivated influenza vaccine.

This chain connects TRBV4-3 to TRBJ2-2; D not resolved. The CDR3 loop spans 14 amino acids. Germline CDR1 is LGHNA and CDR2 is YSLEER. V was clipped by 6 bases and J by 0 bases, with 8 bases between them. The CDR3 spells CASRRQTNTGELFF. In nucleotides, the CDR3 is TGCGCCAGCAGGCGGCAGACGAACACCGGGGAGCTGTTTTTT.

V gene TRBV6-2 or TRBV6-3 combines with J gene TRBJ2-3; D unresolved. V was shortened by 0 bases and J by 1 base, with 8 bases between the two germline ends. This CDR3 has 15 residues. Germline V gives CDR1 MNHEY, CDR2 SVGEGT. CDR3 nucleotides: TGTGCCAGCAGTTACTCTATCCCAGGCACAGATACGCAGTATTTT. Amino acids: CASSYSIPGTDTQYF.